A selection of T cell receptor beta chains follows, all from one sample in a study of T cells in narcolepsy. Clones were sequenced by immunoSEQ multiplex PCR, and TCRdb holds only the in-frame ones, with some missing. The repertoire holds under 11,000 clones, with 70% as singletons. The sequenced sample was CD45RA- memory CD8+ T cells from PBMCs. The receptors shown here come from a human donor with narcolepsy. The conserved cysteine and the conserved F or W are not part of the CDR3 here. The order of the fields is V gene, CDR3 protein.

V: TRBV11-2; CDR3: ASLALDGYEQY
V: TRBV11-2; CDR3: ASSGEGEQY
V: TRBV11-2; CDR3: ASSTQGPYEQY
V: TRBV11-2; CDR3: ASSSPGQELYGYT
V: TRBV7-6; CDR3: ASSFAGQVYEQY
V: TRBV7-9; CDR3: ASSLDVAYEQY
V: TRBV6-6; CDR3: ASSYGTDAYEQY
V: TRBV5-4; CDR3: ASSQDPLQGNTEAF
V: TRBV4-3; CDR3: ASSPTRGGGNHEQY
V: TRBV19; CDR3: ASKGPNESTEAF
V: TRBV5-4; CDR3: ASSLGQANGYT
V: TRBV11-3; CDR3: ASSSLLAGGGETQY
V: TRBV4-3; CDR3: ASSRWTSADTQY
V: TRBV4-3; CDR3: ASSQVTSANEQF
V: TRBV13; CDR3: ASSFGRAPNNEQF
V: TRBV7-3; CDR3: ASSHSTSGSLYEQY
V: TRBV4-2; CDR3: ASSQGSNQPQH
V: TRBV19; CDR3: ASRDWWRGRPTGELF
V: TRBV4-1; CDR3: ASSQGGAHTDTQY
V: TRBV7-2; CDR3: ASSEPPQYGYT
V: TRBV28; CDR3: ASSLLGGGPGYGYT
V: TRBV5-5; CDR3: ASSFYAGTALIPYGYT
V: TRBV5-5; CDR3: ASSTGTGGEFYEQY
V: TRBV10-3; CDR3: AISTGYEQY